This entry is about one T cell receptor (beta chain). This specimen belongs to a study of blood T cell repertoires in COVID-19. Unmatched junction bases numbered 4, after V lost 3 bases and J lost 1 base. Germline V gene sequence: CDR1 MDHEN, CDR2 SYDVKM. CDR3 length: 17 amino acids. Generated by immunoSEQ multiplex PCR, the TCRdb table keeps only in-frame clones and is missing some. The sample holds over 150,000 clones, over 80% seen once. This chain joins TRBV28 and TRBJ2-2, with 11 bases identical to TRBD2. This TCR came from a woman aged 70-85 years with COVID-19, enrolled during active disease. Source material: peripheral blood. The DNA for the CDR3 is TGTGCCAGCAGTTTCTTAGCGGGAGGGAAGAACACCGGGGAGCTGTTTTTT. Translating it yields CASSFLAGGKNTGELFF. Filled out from reference TRBV28 and TRBJ2-2, the complete variable domain reads DVKVTQSSRYLVKRTGEKVFLECVQDMDHENMFWYRQDPGLGLRLIYFSYDVKMKEKGDIPEGYSVSREKKERFSLILESASTNQTSMYLCASSFLAGGKNTGELFFGEGSRLTVL.